The entry below describes one T cell receptor (beta chain). Its antigen is currently unknown. Some clones are missing from TCRdb's copy, which holds only in-frame ones; the method was immunoSEQ multiplex PCR. The data contain about 120,000 clones, roughly 90% of them singletons. The data derive from a study of T cell responses to AZD1222 COVID-19 vaccine. Study-wide results and caveats: Close to half of all spike-specific TCRs reportedly target regions of the variants that are unmutated. Clonal diversity was possibly underestimated, and white British individuals and females predominated among donors.

The germline gives CDR1 SGHAT, CDR2 FQNNGV. The trim removed 4 bases at V and 5 bases at J, leaving 9 bases unmatched. The CDR3 is 16 amino acids. This receptor was taken from an adult in good health. The chain links TRBV11-2 to TRBJ2-5; 11 bases map to TRBD2. Material: peripheral blood, obtained on day 0 of AZD1222 vaccination. CDR3 amino acids: CASSYLTSGGGETQYF. As DNA, the CDR3 is TGTGCCAGCAGCTACCTAACTAGCGGGGGTGGGGAGACCCAGTACTTC.